This T cell receptor beta chain was identified during a study of identical twins. Only healthy Caucasians were included as donors. General study results and limits: Insertion counts were lower in abundant cord blood beta clonotypes, a trend that memory repertoires did not show. Diverse VJ usage suggested most zero-insertion clonotypes were not invariant T cells. Conclusions relied on cross-sectional statistical analysis, not following the same donors.

TCRdb processed the 5' RACE reads anew with MiXCR; each CDR3 protein has one entry. There are approximately 890,000 distinct CDR3 sequences in the sample; 10% to 15% occur only once, and around 1.5% lies in the top ten. This clonotype has a handful of counts. Its matching antigen is unknown. This sample also appeared in a second study, on yellow fever vaccine responses in identical twins.

The origin of this receptor is a woman under 30 in good health. Sequencing was done on a sample of PBMCs.

CDR3 nucleotides: TGCAGTGCTAGAGATTTCCAGCGGGGCAACAATGAGCAGTTCTTC. It is translated as CSARDFQRGNNEQFF. The V and J genes are TRBV20-1 and TRBJ2-1, with 7 bases identical to TRBD2. Germline values: CDR1 DFQATT, CDR2 SNEGSKA (reference sequence). V lost 0 bases, J lost 5 bases, and 7 bases stayed unmatched. The CDR3 consists of 15 residues.